The 32 T cell receptor beta chains below were found in one sample sequenced in a study of CD8 T cells in Susac syndrome. An input of roughly 0.5 to 1 ug of RNA was subjected to reverse transcription using random hexamers. MiXCR, applied by TCRdb to the immunoSEQ multiplex PCR reads, yields one record per CDR3 protein. The data hold about 120,000 distinct CDR3 sequences, with around 90% observed a single time. The sequencing input was CD4+ T cells from PBMCs. The receptors originated from a human donor in good health.

The CDR3 bases are TGTGCCAGCAGCCAAGGTTTTAGCAGCACAGATACGCAGTATTTT. Its protein product is CASSQGFSSTDTQYF. This rearrangement joins TRBV3-1 to TRBJ2-3; D not certain. Germline CDR1 LGHDT, CDR2 YNNKEL (reference sequence). V lost 1 base, J lost 0 bases, and 8 bases lay in between. CDR3 length equals 15 residues.

Only a few counts were recorded for this clonotype. V gene TRBV28 combines with J gene TRBJ2-7; 7 positions agree with TRBD1. Germline V gives CDR1 MDHEN, CDR2 SYDVKM. V lost 5 bases to trimming and J lost 2 bases; unmatched junction nucleotides: 9. The length of the CDR3 is 15 residues. The CDR3 DNA is TGTGCCAGCAGTCAAGGGGGCGCCAGACCCTACGAGCAGTACTTC. Translating gives CASSQGGARPYEQYF.

The table lists this clonotype with a few counts. The CDR3 region has the DNA TGTGCCAGCTTGGCGACACCAACTTCCAACAATGAGCAGTTCTTC. Protein product: CASLATPTSNNEQFF. The chain uses TRBV6-2 or TRBV6-3 and TRBJ2-1; D not certain. The CDR3 consists of 15 residues. V dropped 8 bases and J dropped 5 bases, with 19 bases sitting between them. Germline assignment: CDR1 MNHEY and CDR2 SVGEGT.

V and J are TRBV30 and TRBJ1-1, with D maybe TRBD1 (6 bases). Germline-derived CDR1 and CDR2 are GTSNPN and SVGIG (reference sequence). The CDR3 runs 11 residues. Deletions cut 4 bases from V and 11 bases from J, with 14 bases between. The CDR3 sequence is CAWTIGGLAFF. CDR3 nucleotides: TGTGCCTGGACCATTGGGGGGCTGGCTTTCTTT.

The chain recombines TRBV29-1 with TRBJ2-1, with 12 bases lining up with TRBD2. The germline CDR1 and CDR2 sequences are SQVTM and ANQGSEA. The length of the CDR3 is 14 residues. The trim removed 6 bases at V and 9 bases at J, leaving 9 bases unmatched. CDR3 sequence: CSVIVTSGGVEQFF. The CDR3 DNA follows: TGCAGCGTGATCGTGACTAGCGGGGGCGTTGAGCAGTTCTTC.

This clonotype was recorded once. This sequence joins TRBV11-2 and TRBJ2-7, with 8 bases that match TRBD1. J was trimmed by 0 bases and V by 5 bases; bases with no gene match: 9. CDR3 length: 16 residues. Germline loops: CDR1 SGHAT, CDR2 FQNNGV. CDR3 in amino acids: CASSPDRVSLSYEQYF. The CDR3 DNA is TGTGCCAGCAGCCCGGACAGGGTGAGCCTCTCCTACGAGCAGTACTTC.

The chain carries TRBV7-9 and TRBJ1-2, with no clear D. The germline V gene encodes CDR1 SEHNR and CDR2 FQNEAQ (reference sequence). Trimming cost V 4 bases and J 4 bases, with 13 bases left between them. The CDR3 sequence is 14 residues long. The CDR3 nucleotides are TGTGCCAGCAGCTCAGGCAGTATTATCTATGGCTACACCTTC. This sequence encodes CASSSGSIIYGYTF.

The chain couples TRBV20-1 to TRBJ2-4, with D tentatively TRBD1 or TRBD2 (5 bases each). Trimming stripped 6 bases from V and 1 base from J, with 13 bases between. The CDR3 is 14 residues long. Germline-derived CDR1 and CDR2 are DFQATT and SNEGSKA (reference sequence). As DNA, the CDR3 is TGCAGTGCCTGGGGGACGAGGGCCAAAAACATTCAGTACTTC. It encodes CSAWGTRAKNIQYF.

V usage is TRBV5-6 and J usage is TRBJ1-2, with TRBD1 matching 8 bases. Germline V gene lookup returns CDR1 SGHDT and CDR2 YYEEEE. Trimming took 0 bases from V and 3 from J; bases not matched to a gene: 10. The CDR3 loop spans 17 amino acids. CDR3 protein: CASSLVTGQGSDYGYTF. DNA for the CDR3: TGTGCCAGCAGCTTGGTAACCGGACAGGGTAGTGACTATGGCTACACCTTC.

V is TRBV14 and J is TRBJ1-2, with D hard to call. Germline CDR1 and CDR2: SGHDN and FVKESK. The CDR3 runs to 10 residues. Trimming took off 1 base at V and 14 bases at J, with 8 bases between the two ends. CDR3 region: CASSQGAGTF. The CDR3 DNA reads as TGTGCCAGCAGCCAAGGGGCCGGGACCTTC. Looking up the rest from reference TRBV14 and TRBJ1-2 gives the full variable domain: EAGVTQFPSHSVIEKGQTVTLRCDPISGHDNLYWYRRVMGKEIKFLLHFVKESKQDESGMPNNRFLAERTGGTYSTLKVQPAELEDSGVYFCASSQGAGTFGSGTRLTVV.

The chain has TRBV27 and TRBJ2-2, with D hard to call. Germline V gene data show CDR1 as MNHEY and CDR2 as SMNVEV (reference sequence). Trimming removed 5 bases at V and 9 bases at J, with 10 bases between. The CDR3 consists of 12 residues. The CDR3 sequence: CASSHPSRELFF. As DNA, the CDR3 is TGTGCCAGCAGTCATCCGTCCCGGGAGCTGTTTTTT.

The rearrangement uses TRBV5-1 and TRBJ2-1, with 7 bases identical to TRBD2. This CDR3 is built from 16 residues. Germline values: CDR1 SGHRS, CDR2 YFSETQ. J was trimmed by 2 bases and V by 7 bases; bases with no gene match: 12. The DNA for the CDR3 is TGCGCCAGCGAGCCGCTTGCGGGAGCAACCTACAATGAGCAGTTCTTC. The encoded protein is CASEPLAGATYNEQFF.

The chain employs TRBV9 and TRBJ1-2; TRBD1 matches at 9 bases. From germline, CDR1 is SGDLS and CDR2 YYNGEE. After removal of 4 bases from V and 4 bases from J, the junction contained 8 bases not matched to a gene. CDR3 length: 15 residues. The CDR3 region has the DNA TGTGCCAGCAGCAGAATGACAGGGGGTCCCTATGGCTACACCTTC. Translated, it gives CASSRMTGGPYGYTF.

This chain connects TRBV7-9 to TRBJ2-3; TRBD1 matches at 9 bases. Losses at the gene ends were 5 bases for V and 4 bases for J; bases not matched to a gene: 4. In germline, CDR1 is SEHNR, CDR2 FQNEAQ (reference sequence). CDR3 length: 14 amino acids. Written as DNA, the CDR3 is TGTGCCAGCAGCCCCGACAGGGGGGCAGATACGCAGTATTTT. It translates to CASSPDRGADTQYF.

The chain carries TRBV19 and TRBJ1-2, with 7 nucleotides matching TRBD1. Germline CDR1 reads LNHDA; CDR2 reads SQIVND (reference sequence). This CDR3 has 14 residues. Trimming at V came to 6 bases and at J to 2 bases, leaving 6 bases not matched to a gene. This CDR3 is CASRTGLQNYGYTF. The CDR3 region has the DNA TGTGCCAGTAGGACAGGGCTACAGAACTATGGCTACACCTTC.

This chain uses TRBV20-1 with TRBJ2-7; tentatively, D is TRBD1 (5 bases). The CDR3 runs 13 residues. V lost 5 bases, J lost 3 bases, and 14 bases lay in between. Germline CDR1 DFQATT, CDR2 SNEGSKA (reference sequence). CDR3 sequence reads: CSAATGRVYEQYF. DNA of the CDR3: TGCAGTGCTGCCACAGGTCGGGTCTACGAGCAGTACTTC.

The chain has TRBV7-2 and TRBJ1-4, with a tentative D call TRBD1 (5 bases). Germline V gene data show CDR1 as SGHTA and CDR2 as FQGNSA. The CDR3 contains 13 residues. V was cut by 5 bases and J by 8 bases, with 12 bases left in between. The CDR3 reads CASSLRGREKLFF. As DNA, the CDR3 is TGTGCCAGCAGCCTTCGGGGCAGGGAAAAACTGTTTTTT.

This chain links TRBV19 with TRBJ1-5, with unresolved D. The CDR3 has 13 amino acids. Trimming removed 10 bases from V and 7 bases from J, with 17 bases in between. Germline CDR1 reads LNHDA; CDR2 reads SQIVND (reference sequence). The CDR3 loop reads CATRAQPAQPQHF. The CDR3 nucleotides are TGTGCCACAAGGGCACAGCCGGCCCAGCCCCAGCATTTT.

V is TRBV5-6 and J is TRBJ1-2; D not resolved. Trimming took off 4 bases at V and 1 base at J, with 14 bases between the two ends. CDR3 length equals 15 residues. CDR1 is SGHDT and CDR2 is YYEEEE in the germline V gene. CDR3 residues: CASSPGIGVNYGYTF. CDR3 nucleotide sequence: TGTGCCAGCAGCCCGGGGATCGGCGTTAACTATGGCTACACCTTC.

V gene TRBV2 combines with J gene TRBJ1-6; D is undetermined. Germline CDR1 and CDR2: SNHLY and FYNNEI. Between the trimmed V and J ends, which lost 1 base and 10 bases, there was a span of 14 bases. The CDR3 is 15 amino acids. Here the CDR3 reads CASSEVKGEESPLHF. CDR3 in DNA: TGTGCCAGCAGTGAAGTGAAGGGAGAGGAGTCACCCCTCCACTTT. The variable domain in full, with the rest retrieved from reference TRBV2 and TRBJ1-6, is EPEVTQTPSHQVTQMGQEVILRCVPISNHLYFYWYRQILGQKVEFLVSFYNNEISEKSEIFDDQFSVERPDGSNFTLKIRSTKLEDSAMYFCASSEVKGEESPLHFGNGTRLTVT.

V and J are TRBV9 and TRBJ2-5; TRBD2 aligns across 13 bases. Germline CDR1 SGDLS, CDR2 YYNGEE. The CDR3 is 16 amino acids. V lost 4 bases to trimming and J lost 4 bases; unmatched junction nucleotides: 7. The CDR3 DNA sequence: TGTGCCAGCAGCCCCCGACTAGCGGGGGGTTCAGAGACCCAGTACTTC. This sequence encodes CASSPRLAGGSETQYF. Filled out from reference TRBV9 and TRBJ2-5, the complete variable domain reads DSGVTQTPKHLITATGQRVTLRCSPRSGDLSVYWYQQSLDQGLQFLIQYYNGEERAKGNILERFSAQQFPDLHSELNLSSLELGDSALYFCASSPRLAGGSETQYFGPGTRLLVL.

The CDR3 DNA is TGTGCCAGCAGTGAACGGGGACAGGGTTCCCAGGAGCAGTACTTC. Amino acids: CASSERGQGSQEQYF. The V and J genes are TRBV6-1 and TRBJ2-7, with 9 bases that match TRBD1. Germline loops: CDR1 MNHNS, CDR2 SASEGT. The length of the CDR3 is 15 residues. V lost 2 bases, J lost 7 bases, and 9 bases stayed unmatched.

The V and J genes are TRBV6-5 and TRBJ2-4; D assignment may be TRBD1 or TRBD2 (5 bases each). Deletions cut 2 bases from V and 0 bases from J, with 8 bases between. The CDR3 sequence is 15 residues long. CDR1 and CDR2 from the germline V gene are MNHEY and SVGAGI. CDR3 coding DNA: TGTGCCAGCAGTTACGACGGGGCAGCCAAAAACATTCAGTACTTC. Amino acids: CASSYDGAAKNIQYF.

This chain uses TRBV7-9 with TRBJ2-4; D ambiguous. V shed 6 bases and J shed 6 bases, with 24 bases lying between them. Germline values: CDR1 SEHNR, CDR2 FQNEAQ (reference sequence). CDR3 size: 17 residues. CDR3 amino acids: CASSSDLLAASSNIQYF. DNA of the CDR3: TGTGCCAGCAGTTCAGACTTACTGGCAGCGTCCTCAAACATTCAGTACTTC.

The chain combines TRBV4-1 with TRBJ1-5, with D possibly TRBD1 on 5 matching bases. V dropped 0 bases and J dropped 7 bases, with 16 bases sitting between them. This CDR3 is 16 amino acids long. Germline V lookup: CDR1 MGHRA, CDR2 YSYEKL. CDR3 coding DNA: TGCGCCAGCAGCCAAGAGTGGGGGTATGTCGGACAGCCCCAGCATTTT. Residues: CASSQEWGYVGQPQHF.

The chain links TRBV5-1 to TRBJ2-7; D gene uncertain. The CDR3 totals 15 residues. The ends were cut back, 0 bases at V and 0 bases at J, with 10 bases in the middle. The germline gives CDR1 SGHRS, CDR2 YFSETQ. The CDR3 sequence: CASSLDGSSSYEQYF. CDR3 DNA: TGCGCCAGCAGCTTGGACGGGTCGAGCTCCTACGAGCAGTACTTC. Full variable domain (remainder filled in from reference TRBV5-1 and TRBJ2-7): KAGVTQTPRYLIKTRGQQVTLSCSPISGHRSVSWYQQTPGQGLQFLFEYFSETQRNKGNFPGRFSGRQFSNSRSEMNVSTLELGDSALYLCASSLDGSSSYEQYFGPGTRLTVT.

J is TRBJ2-2 and V is TRBV10-3, with a weak D call TRBD1 (6 bases). V gave up 4 bases and J gave up 1 base, with 7 bases separating them. The CDR3 consists of 14 residues. Germline CDR1 reads ENHRY; CDR2 reads SYGVKD. The CDR3 spells CAISGGLNTGELFF. DNA of the CDR3: TGTGCCATCAGTGGGGGGCTGAACACCGGGGAGCTGTTTTTT.

This clonotype was detected a few times. J is TRBJ1-3 and V is TRBV4-3; D is uncertain. V was cut by 4 bases and J by 2 bases, with 9 bases left in between. Germline assignment: CDR1 LGHNA and CDR2 YSLEER. This CDR3 has 14 amino acids. The CDR3 reads CASSLSGPGNTIYF. The DNA of the CDR3 is TGCGCCAGCAGCCTTAGCGGTCCTGGAAACACCATATATTTT.

V gene TRBV20-1 combines with J gene TRBJ1-1; D uncertain. V was cut by 1 base and J by 0 bases, with 3 bases left in between. There are 12 residues in the CDR3. Germline CDR1 DFQATT, CDR2 SNEGSKA (reference sequence). In DNA form, the CDR3 reads TGCAGTGCTAGAGCGGTGAACACTGAAGCTTTCTTT. It specifies CSARAVNTEAFF.

This chain uses TRBV7-3 with TRBJ2-3, with a weak D call TRBD2 (5 bases). This CDR3 region has 16 residues. The V and J ends lost 0 bases and 8 bases respectively, with 18 bases between them. Per the germline V gene, CDR1 is SGHTA and CDR2 is FQGTGA. CDR3 nucleotides: TGTGCCAGCAGCTTAACCCAGCGGTTCCAAACGGGTACGCAGTATTTT. It codes for CASSLTQRFQTGTQYF.

The sample holds a few counts of this clonotype. The rearrangement links TRBV24-1 to TRBJ2-1; D is ambiguous. The germline V gene has CDR1 KGHDR and CDR2 SFDVKD. This CDR3 is built from 12 residues. The V end lost 2 bases, the J end lost 9 bases, and 7 bases lay between the germline ends. CDR3 protein: CATSDSESEQFF. CDR3 DNA: TGTGCCACCAGTGATTCTGAGTCTGAGCAGTTCTTC.

V gene TRBV24-1 combines with J gene TRBJ1-1; possibly TRBD1 for D (6 bases). The CDR3 has 16 amino acids. Per germline, CDR1 KGHDR and CDR2 SFDVKD. Trimming left V 0 bases short and J 4 bases short, with 14 bases between. CDR3 bases: TGTGCCACCAGTGATTTGGTCGGGGGGCGCGTCACTGAAGCTTTCTTT. Its translation is CATSDLVGGRVTEAFF.